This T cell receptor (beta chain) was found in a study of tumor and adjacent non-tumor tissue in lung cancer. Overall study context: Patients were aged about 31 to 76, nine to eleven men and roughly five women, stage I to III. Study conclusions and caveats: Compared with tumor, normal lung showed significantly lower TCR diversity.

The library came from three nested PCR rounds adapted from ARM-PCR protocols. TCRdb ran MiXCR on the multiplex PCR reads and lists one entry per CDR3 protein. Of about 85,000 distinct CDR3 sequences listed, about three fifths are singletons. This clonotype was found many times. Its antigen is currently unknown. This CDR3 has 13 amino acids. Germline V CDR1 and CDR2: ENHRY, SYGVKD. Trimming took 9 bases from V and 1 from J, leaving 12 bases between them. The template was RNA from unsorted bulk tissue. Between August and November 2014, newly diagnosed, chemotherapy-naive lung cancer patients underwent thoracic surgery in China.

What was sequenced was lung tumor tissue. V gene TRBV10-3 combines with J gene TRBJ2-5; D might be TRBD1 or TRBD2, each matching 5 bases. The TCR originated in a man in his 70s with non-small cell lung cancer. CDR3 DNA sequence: TGTGCCATAAGGGGAGAGATCCAAGAGACCCAGTACTTC. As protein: CAIRGEIQETQYF.